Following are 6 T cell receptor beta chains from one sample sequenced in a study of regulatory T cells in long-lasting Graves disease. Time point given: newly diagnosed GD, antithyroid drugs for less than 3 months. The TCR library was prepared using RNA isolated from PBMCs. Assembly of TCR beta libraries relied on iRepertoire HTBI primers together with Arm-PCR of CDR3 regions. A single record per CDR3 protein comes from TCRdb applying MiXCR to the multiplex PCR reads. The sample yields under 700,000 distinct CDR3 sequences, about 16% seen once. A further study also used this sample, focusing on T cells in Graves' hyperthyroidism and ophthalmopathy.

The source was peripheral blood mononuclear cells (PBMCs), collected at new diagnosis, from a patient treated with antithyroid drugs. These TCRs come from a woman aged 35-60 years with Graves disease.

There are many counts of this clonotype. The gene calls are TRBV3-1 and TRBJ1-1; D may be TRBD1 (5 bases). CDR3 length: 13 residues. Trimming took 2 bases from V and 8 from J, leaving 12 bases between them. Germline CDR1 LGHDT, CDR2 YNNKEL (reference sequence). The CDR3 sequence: CASSQYVRGEAFF. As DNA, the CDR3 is TGTGCCAGCAGCCAATATGTTAGGGGAGAAGCTTTCTTT.

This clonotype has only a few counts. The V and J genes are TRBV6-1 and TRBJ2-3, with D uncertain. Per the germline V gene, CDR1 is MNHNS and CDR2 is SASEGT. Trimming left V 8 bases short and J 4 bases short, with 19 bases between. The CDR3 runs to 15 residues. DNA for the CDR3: TGTGCCAGCCTCCCCAAGGGCGATCAGGCAGATACGCAGTATTTT. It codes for CASLPKGDQADTQYF.

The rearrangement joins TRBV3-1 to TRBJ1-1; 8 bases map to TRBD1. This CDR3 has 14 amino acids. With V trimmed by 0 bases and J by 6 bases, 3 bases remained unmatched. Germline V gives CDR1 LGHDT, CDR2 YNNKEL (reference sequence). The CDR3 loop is CASSQDQGASEAFF. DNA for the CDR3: TGTGCCAGCAGCCAAGATCAGGGGGCCTCTGAAGCTTTCTTT. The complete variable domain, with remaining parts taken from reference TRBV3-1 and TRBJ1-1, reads DTAVSQTPKYLVTQMGNDKSIKCEQNLGHDTMYWYKQDSKKFLKIMFSYNNKELIINETVPNRFSPKSPDKAHLNLHINSLELGDSAVYFCASSQDQGASEAFFGQGTRLTVV.

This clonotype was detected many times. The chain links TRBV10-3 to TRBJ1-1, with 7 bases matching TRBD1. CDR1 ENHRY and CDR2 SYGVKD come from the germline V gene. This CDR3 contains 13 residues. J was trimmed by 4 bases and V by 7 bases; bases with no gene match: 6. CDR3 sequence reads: CAITMTGTTEAFF. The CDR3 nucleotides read TGTGCCATCACCATGACAGGGACCACTGAAGCTTTCTTT.

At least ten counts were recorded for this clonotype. The CDR3 coding sequence is TGCAGTGTTCCTCTCCGGGATTACCCCAACGAGCAGTACTTC. It codes for CSVPLRDYPNEQYF. The chain joins TRBV20-1 to TRBJ2-7, with a tentative D call TRBD2 (5 bases). V was clipped by 7 bases and J by 5 bases, with 21 bases between them. This CDR3 comprises 14 residues. In germline, CDR1 is DFQATT, CDR2 SNEGSKA (reference sequence).

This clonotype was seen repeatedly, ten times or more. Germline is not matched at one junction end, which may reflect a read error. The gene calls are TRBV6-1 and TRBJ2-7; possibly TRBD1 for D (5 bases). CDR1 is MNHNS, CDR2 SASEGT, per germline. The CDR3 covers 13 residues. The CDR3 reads CASSQGPAYEQYF. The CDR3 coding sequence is TGCGCCAGCAGCCAGGGTCCAGCCTACGAGCAGTACTTC.